Listed below are T cell receptor beta chains from one sample, sequenced in a study of long-term antiretroviral therapy in people with HIV. Using immunoSEQ multiplex PCR, the repertoire was profiled, and TCRdb retains in-frame clones only, with some absent. Counted here are more than 20,000 clones, around 82% occurring once; the ten biggest clones make up roughly 10%. Sequencing was performed on unsorted PBMCs, taken roughly 2.3 years after starting antiretroviral therapy. The receptors stem from a man aged 40-49 years with HIV. Each CDR3 is given with its conserved first and last residue. The order of the fields is J gene, V gene, clone size, D gene, CDR3 DNA, CDR3 protein. The D gene is left open where the match is weak. The size of a clone is reported for some rows only, either as once, few or many, or as a class for expanded clones.

>TRBJ2-1|TRBV1|.|.
TGCACCAGCAGCCTCCGCGGGACCCCGAGCTCCTACAATGAGCAGTTCTTC
CTSSLRGTPSSYNEQFF
>TRBJ2-7|TRBV27|few|.
TGTGCCAGCAGTCCCCAGGGACTTCACGAGCAGTACTTC
CASSPQGLHEQYF
>TRBJ2-2|TRBV7-3|.|TRBD1
TGTGCCAGCAGCCCGGACAGGGAGCAGACCGGGGAGCTGTTTTTT
CASSPDREQTGELFF
>TRBJ1-5|TRBV5-6|few|.
TGTGCCAGCAGCTTGGGGCAGACAAATCAGCCCCAGCATTTT
CASSLGQTNQPQHF
>TRBJ1-1|TRBV7-9|.|.
TGTGCCAGCAGCTTAGCGGGCAGCCACACTGAAGCTTTCTTT
CASSLAGSHTEAFF
>TRBJ2-7|TRBV28|.|TRBD1
TGTGCCAGCAGCCGACCGGGACAGTCCACCTACGAGCAGTACTTC
CASSRPGQSTYEQYF
>TRBJ1-1|TRBV19|.|.
TGTGCCAGTAATTGGGGAATGAACACTGAAGCTTTCTTT
CASNWGMNTEAFF
>TRBJ2-3|TRBV2|.|TRBD2
TGTGCCAGCAGTGATAGCGGGGCTAGCACAGATACGCAGTATTTT
CASSDSGASTDTQYF
>TRBJ1-2|TRBV9|.|.
TGTGCCAGCAGCGTCCGGGGCCGATCTAACTATGGCTACACCTTC
CASSVRGRSNYGYTF
>TRBJ1-4|TRBV27|.|.
TGTGCCAGCAGTTCAGCGGGTGAAAAACTGTTTTTT
CASSSAGEKLFF
>TRBJ2-7|TRBV9|.|TRBD1
TGTGCCAGCAGCCTGGACGGGACAGCTTCCTACGAGCAGTACTTC
CASSLDGTASYEQYF
>TRBJ1-2|TRBV7-9|.|.
TGTGCCAGCAGCCATAGGACAGACACTAACTATGGCTACACCTTC
CASSHRTDTNYGYTF
>TRBJ2-2|TRBV7-2|.|TRBD2
TGTGCCAGCAGCCCTATCCCGGCTAGCGGGGTAAACACCGGGGAGCTGTTTTTT
CASSPIPASGVNTGELFF
>TRBJ1-1|TRBV6-1|.|.
TGTGCCAGCAGTGAATTAGGGGGGAACACTGAAGCTTTCTTT
CASSELGGNTEAFF
>TRBJ1-2|TRBV7-9|few|TRBD1
TGTGCCAGCAGCTCAACCCACAGGGGGCTGTTGGGAGGCTACACCTTC
CASSSTHRGLLGGYTF
>TRBJ2-6|TRBV25-1|.|.
TGTGCCAGCAACCCAGCTGGGGCCAACGTCCTGACTTTC
CASNPAGANVLTF
>TRBJ1-5|TRBV7-9|.|TRBD1
TGTGCCAGCAGCCACACAGGGGTTGAACAGCCCCAGCATTTT
CASSHTGVEQPQHF
>TRBJ2-5|TRBV11-2|.|.
TGTGCCAGCAGCCCAATGGGCGGAGGCCTACAAGAGACCCAGTACTTC
CASSPMGGGLQETQYF
>TRBJ2-7|TRBV5-1|.|TRBD2
TGCGCCAGCACTATTAGCGGGAGACAAAACGAGCAGTACTTC
CASTISGRQNEQYF
>TRBJ2-3|TRBV7-9|.|TRBD2
TGTGCCAGCTGCGAGCGGGAGGGCCCCGATACGCAGTATTTT
CASCEREGPDTQYF
>TRBJ2-1|TRBV5-6|.|.
TGTGCCAGCAGCTTGCGTGGAGGGACCTACAATGAGCAGTTCTTC
CASSLRGGTYNEQFF
>TRBJ1-2|TRBV20-1|.|.
TGCAGTGCTACCGGGAACACCTTC
CSATGNTF
>TRBJ1-1|TRBV9|.|.
TGTGCCAGCGAGGAAAGACAGAACACTGAAGCTTTCTTT
CASEERQNTEAFF